This entry concerns a single T cell receptor beta chain. What it binds is unknown. This specimen comes from a study of T cell repertoires in cytomegalovirus infection. The study, taken as a whole, reports: Dominating the ex vivo response were TCR beta clonotypes that were CMV-specific and HLA-C-restricted.

MiXCR, run by TCRdb on the reads, gives a single entry per CDR3 protein. There are approximately 500,000 distinct CDR3 sequences in the sample; around 11% occur only once, and roughly 10% lies in the top ten. CDR3 length: 17 residues. Trimming pared 2 bases from V and 4 bases from J, leaving 20 bases between. The germline V gene encodes CDR1 MNHEY and CDR2 SMNVEV (reference sequence). What was sequenced was PBMCs. The J gene is TRBJ2-5, the V gene TRBV27; D could derive from TRBD1 or TRBD2 (5 bases each). The receptor comes from a human donor in good health (CMV status not recorded). Some clones in this sample may be carry-over from other donors' samples. This CDR3 reads CASSLGGMGSRRETQYF. The CDR3 DNA sequence: TGTGCCAGCAGTTTAGGGGGAATGGGGTCCAGGAGAGAGACCCAGTACTTC.